This TCR beta chain stems from a study of identical twins. Through template switching, a universal primer site was introduced, and the cDNA contained unique molecular identifiers. TCRdb re-called the 5' RACE reads with MiXCR, one entry per CDR3 protein. The sample contains 1,800,000 or so distinct CDR3 sequences, 25% to 35% of which appear only once. CDR3 length: 14 residues. The V end lost 3 bases, the J end lost 7 bases, and 12 bases lay between the germline ends. Regarding the study as a whole: Low generation probability was overrepresented in out-of-frame alpha sequences shared by twins. Among beta out-of-frame sequences, excess sharing between twins appeared weaker. Beta clonotypes that were abundant in cord blood contained fewer insertions, a pattern absent from memory repertoires.

This clonotype was detected a few times. The antigen is undetermined. The chain links TRBV12-3 or TRBV12-4 to TRBJ1-4; TRBD1 is a possible D gene (6 bases). The source material was cord blood. This receptor was identified in a newborn girl in good health. The CDR3 protein is CASSLGGVFEKLFF. CDR3 coding DNA: TGTGCCAGCAGTTTGGGGGGCGTTTTTGAAAAACTGTTTTTT.